This passage covers 4 T cell receptor beta chains from one sample sequenced in a study of cytomegalovirus exposure and HLA in healthy donors. Assay: immunoSEQ multiplex PCR; the TCRdb copy retains only in-frame clones and omits some. The data show about 330,000 clones, 87% seen once. The sequencing input was PBMCs. These receptors were collected from a woman aged 30 to 39 in good health and CMV-seropositive.

The chain carries TRBV10-2 and TRBJ1-1; unclear D gene. The CDR3 extends over 11 amino acids. V shed 7 bases and J shed 6 bases, with 9 bases lying between them. Germline V lookup: CDR1 WSHSY, CDR2 SAAADI. CDR3 region: CASTAGAEAFF. CDR3 coding DNA: TGCGCCAGCACGGCCGGCGCTGAAGCTTTCTTT.

The CDR3 sequence: CASSQEIGAALTDTQYF. The CDR3 DNA is TGTGCCAGCAGCCAAGAGATAGGAGCGGCCTTAACAGATACGCAGTATTTT. The genes are TRBV4-2 and TRBJ2-3, with D perhaps TRBD2 (5 bases). Germline lookup yields CDR1 LGHNA and CDR2 YNFKEQ. This CDR3 spans 17 amino acids. Trimming cost V 0 bases and J 3 bases, with 16 bases left between them.

This clone was picked up a small number of times. V gene TRBV30 combines with J gene TRBJ1-6; D is possibly TRBD1 (6 bases). Trimming stripped 0 bases from V and 6 bases from J, with 12 bases between. The germline CDR1 and CDR2 sequences are GTSNPN and SVGIG (reference sequence). The CDR3 spans 15 residues. The CDR3 here is CAWSVGAAGNSPLHF. The CDR3 nucleotides read TGTGCCTGGAGTGTGGGGGCTGCGGGTAATTCACCCCTCCACTTT.

V is TRBV6-5 and J is TRBJ1-2; TRBD1 is a possible D gene (5 bases). Germline CDR1 and CDR2: MNHEY and SVGAGI. With 2 bases removed from V and 4 bases from J, the gap between germline ends came to 11 bases. The CDR3 loop spans 14 amino acids. CDR3 region: CASSYVQVGYGYTF. The CDR3 coding sequence is TGTGCCAGCAGTTACGTACAGGTTGGCTATGGCTACACCTTC.